A single sample is the source of the 11 T cell receptor beta chains below, sequenced in a study of regulatory T cells in long-lasting Graves disease. As to time point: newly diagnosed GD, antithyroid drugs for less than 3 months. TCR sequences were obtained from RNA taken from PBMCs. Arm-PCR of CDR3 regions with iRepertoire HTBI primers generated TCR beta libraries. A single record per CDR3 protein comes from TCRdb applying MiXCR to the multiplex PCR reads. This table has 380,000 or so distinct CDR3 sequences, about 16% appearing once. This same sample was also taken into another study, of T cells in Graves' hyperthyroidism and ophthalmopathy.

Sample: peripheral blood mononuclear cells (PBMCs), taken at new diagnosis, from a patient treated with antithyroid drugs. These receptors were taken from a young woman with Graves disease.

The chain uses TRBV7-6 and TRBJ2-6; 10 bases agree with TRBD1. Germline lookup yields CDR1 SGHVS and CDR2 FNYEAQ. The CDR3 consists of 16 residues. The V and J ends lost 4 bases and 4 bases, in that order; junction bases with no gene match: 4. The CDR3, as DNA: TGTGCCAGCAGCTCAGACAGGGGGCCCGGGGCCAACGTCCTGACTTTC. This translates into CASSSDRGPGANVLTF. Full variable domain (rest looked up from reference TRBV7-6 and TRBJ2-6): GAGVSQSPRYKVTKRGQDVALRCDPISGHVSLYWYRQALGQGPEFLTYFNYEAQQDKSGLPNDRFSAERPEGSISTLTIQRTEQRDSAMYRCASSSDRGPGANVLTFGAGSRLTVL.

This clonotype was detected many times. The CDR3 loop reads CASSFGGTSGSGTDTQYF. The DNA of the CDR3 is TGTGCCAGCAGCTTTGGGGGGACTAGCGGGAGCGGCACAGATACGCAGTATTTT. V usage is TRBV11-2 and J usage is TRBJ2-3; TRBD2 agrees at 14 bases. V was pared by 3 bases and J by 1 base, with 6 bases of the junction left unmatched. CDR3 length: 18 residues. Germline-derived CDR1 and CDR2 are SGHAT and FQNNGV.

This clonotype occurred a few times. This may be a read error: a much more frequent sequence differs by one nucleotide. It is likely a read error, because the conserved phenylalanine at the end of the CDR3 is missing. The rearrangement joins TRBV6-2 or TRBV6-3 to TRBJ1-2, with D unclear. V was trimmed by 5 bases and J by 4 bases, leaving 5 bases between them. This CDR3 contains 11 residues. CDR1 is MNHEY and CDR2 is SVGEGT in the germline V gene. CDR3 in DNA: TGTGCCAGCAGTGCCAGCTATGGCTACACCCTC. As protein: CASSASYGYTL.

CDR3 DNA sequence: TGCGCCAGCAGCCAAGATCATCCGGGCCCTAATGAAAAACTGTTTTTT. Its translation: CASSQDHPGPNEKLFF. The V and J genes are TRBV4-1 and TRBJ1-4; no reliable D call. The germline V and J ends were trimmed by 0 bases and 3 bases, with 11 bases remaining between them. Germline assignment: CDR1 MGHRA and CDR2 YSYEKL. The CDR3 totals 16 residues.

This clonotype has at least ten counts. This chain uses TRBV28 with TRBJ2-7, with 10 bases matching TRBD1. V shed 6 bases and J 3 bases; nucleotides not matched to a gene: 5. CDR3 length: 14 residues. From germline, CDR1 is MDHEN and CDR2 SYDVKM. CDR3 sequence: CASRDRGPNYEQYF. The CDR3 nucleotides read TGTGCCAGCAGAGACAGGGGGCCAAACTACGAGCAGTACTTC.

At least ten counts were recorded for this clonotype. The rearrangement links TRBV28 to TRBJ1-6; D possibly corresponds to TRBD1 (5 bases). V was cut by 1 base and J by 9 bases, with 28 bases left in between. Germline CDR1 and CDR2: MDHEN and SYDVKM. The CDR3 runs to 20 residues. The CDR3 protein is CASSLFAVGGFEEVGSPLHF. The CDR3 DNA reads TGTGCCAGCAGTTTATTTGCCGTGGGGGGGTTTGAAGAAGTTGGTTCACCCCTCCACTTT.

There are a few counts of this clonotype. This may stem from a read error, because a much larger clone lies one nucleotide away. The CDR3 DNA follows: TGTGCCGGCAGCACGTTCGGGGGGGGCACAGATACGCAGTATTTT. It is translated as CAGSTFGGGTDTQYF. The V gene is TRBV3-1, the J gene TRBJ2-3; 8 nucleotides match TRBD2. The CDR3 spans 15 residues. Per germline, CDR1 LGHDT and CDR2 YNNKEL (reference sequence).

This clonotype was counted many times. The chain recombines TRBV2 with TRBJ2-7, with D possibly TRBD2 on 5 matching bases. The V gene lost 7 bases and the J gene lost 6 bases, with 7 bases spanning the gap. This CDR3 contains 10 residues. Germline CDR1 is SNHLY and CDR2 is FYNNEI. CDR3 in DNA: TGTGCCAGCAAAGCGGTCGAGCAGTACTTC. Amino acids: CASKAVEQYF.

This clonotype was seen ten or more times. The chain uses TRBV29-1 and TRBJ1-5, with a tentative D call TRBD1 (6 bases). Germline CDR1 SQVTM, CDR2 ANQGSEA. Trimming removed 4 bases from V and 6 bases from J, with 13 bases in between. This CDR3 region has 13 residues. CDR3 DNA sequence: TGCAGCGTTGGAGGGGGGTACCGTCAGCCCCAGCATTTT. As protein: CSVGGGYRQPQHF.

This clonotype was counted at least ten times. J is TRBJ1-2 and V is TRBV30, with D unclear. The V end was cut by 0 bases, the J end by 7 bases, with 9 bases between. The length of the CDR3 is 12 residues. Germline CDR1 and CDR2: GTSNPN and SVGIG (reference sequence). The CDR3 DNA sequence: TGTGCCTGGAGTGTTGGGAGGGCTGGCTACACCTTC. This encodes CAWSVGRAGYTF.

The chain employs TRBV7-2 and TRBJ1-5; no definite D call. Per germline, CDR1 SGHTA and CDR2 FQGNSA. The CDR3 consists of 13 residues. V dropped 1 base and J dropped 6 bases, with 7 bases sitting between them. The CDR3 protein is CASSLVVSQPQHF. CDR3 sequence (DNA): TGTGCCAGCAGCTTAGTTGTATCTCAGCCCCAGCATTTT.